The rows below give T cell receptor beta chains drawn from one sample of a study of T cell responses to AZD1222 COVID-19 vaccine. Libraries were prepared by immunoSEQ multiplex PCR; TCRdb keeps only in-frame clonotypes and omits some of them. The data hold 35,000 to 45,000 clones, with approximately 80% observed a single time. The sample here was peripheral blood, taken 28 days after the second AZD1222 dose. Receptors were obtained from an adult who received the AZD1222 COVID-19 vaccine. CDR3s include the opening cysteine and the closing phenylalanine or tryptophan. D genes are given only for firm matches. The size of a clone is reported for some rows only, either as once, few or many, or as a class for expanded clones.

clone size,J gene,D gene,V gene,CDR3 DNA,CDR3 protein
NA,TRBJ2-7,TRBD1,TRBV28,TGTGCCAGCAGTTTACGACAGGGGGTTTCCTACGAGCAGTACTTC,CASSLRQGVSYEQYF
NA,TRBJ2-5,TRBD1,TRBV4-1,TGCGCCAGCAGCCAAGTTACCTCCGACAGGGTCCTCCAAGAGACCCAGTACTTC,CASSQVTSDRVLQETQYF
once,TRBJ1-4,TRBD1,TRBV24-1,TGTGCCACCAGTGTTTTGAGGGCAGGGGGTATGCTTGAGAAAAAACTGTTTTTT,CATSVLRAGGMLEKKLFF
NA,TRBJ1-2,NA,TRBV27,TGTGCCAGCAGTTTACGGGGGGATTGGGGCTACACCTTC,CASSLRGDWGYTF
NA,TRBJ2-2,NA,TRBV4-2,TGTGCCAGCAGCCTACCCGGCTTCACCGGGGAGCTGTTTTTT,CASSLPGFTGELFF
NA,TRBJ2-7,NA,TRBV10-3,TGTGCCATCACTCAGGACGGCTACGAGCAGTACTTC,CAITQDGYEQYF
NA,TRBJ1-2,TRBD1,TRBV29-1,TGCAGCGTAGACAAATCGACAGGGGGCATCTATGGCTACACCTTC,CSVDKSTGGIYGYTF
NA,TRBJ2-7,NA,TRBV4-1,TGCGCCAGCAGCCAAGAGGTTGGCGAGCAGTACTTC,CASSQEVGEQYF
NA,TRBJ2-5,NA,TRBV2,TGTGCCAGCAGTCGTGACAGCCTCGGGGAGACCCAGTACTTC,CASSRDSLGETQYF
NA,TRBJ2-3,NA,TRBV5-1,TGCGCCAGCAGCTTGGTAACTGCCACAGATACGCAGTATTTT,CASSLVTATDTQYF
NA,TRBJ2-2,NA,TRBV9,TGTGCCAGCAGCGTAGCGGCCGGGGCCGGGGAGCTGTTTTTT,CASSVAAGAGELFF
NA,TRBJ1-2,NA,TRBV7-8,TGTGCCAGCAGCCCTACAAGGTTTATGAACTATGGCTACACCTTC,CASSPTRFMNYGYTF
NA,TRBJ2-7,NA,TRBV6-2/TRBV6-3,TGTGCCAGCAGTTACTCTCGGGGCAGGAGACACTCCTACGAGCAGTACTTC,CASSYSRGRRHSYEQYF
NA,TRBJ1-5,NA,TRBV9,TGTGCCAGCAGCGTAAAATACGGGACTCTTAAATCCGGCAATCAGCCCCAGCATTTT,CASSVKYGTLKSGNQPQHF
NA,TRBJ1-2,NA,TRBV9,TGTGCCAGCAGCCGCGGAAACAGCCGACCAAATGGCTACACCTTC,CASSRGNSRPNGYTF